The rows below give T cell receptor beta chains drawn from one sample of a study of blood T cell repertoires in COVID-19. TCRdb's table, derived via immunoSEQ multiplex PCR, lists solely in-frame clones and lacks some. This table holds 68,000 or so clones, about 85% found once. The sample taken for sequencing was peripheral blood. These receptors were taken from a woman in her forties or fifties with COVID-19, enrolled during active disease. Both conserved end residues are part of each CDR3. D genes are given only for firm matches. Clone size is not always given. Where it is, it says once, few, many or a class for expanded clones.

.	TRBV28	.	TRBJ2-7	TGTGCCAGCACGCGGGAAATGGGATTGTACGAGCAGTACTTC	CASTREMGLYEQYF
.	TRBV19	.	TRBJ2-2	TGTGCCAGTACCATGGGGGGTGGCGCCGGGGAGCTGTTTTTT	CASTMGGGAGELFF
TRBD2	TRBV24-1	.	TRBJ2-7	TGTGCCACCAGTGCAACCGGGACTAGCGGGAGGGCCGGAACCTACGAGCAGTACTTC	CATSATGTSGRAGTYEQYF
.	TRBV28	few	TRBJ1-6	TGTGCCACCAAAAAGACAGGCTCCTATAATTCACCCCTCCACTTT	CATKKTGSYNSPLHF
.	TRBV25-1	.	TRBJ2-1	TGTGCCAGCAGTGGAGGACAGATTTTGGACAATGAGCAGTTCTTC	CASSGGQILDNEQFF
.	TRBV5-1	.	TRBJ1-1	TGCGCCAGCAGCTCGATTCCTATGAACACTGAAGCTTTCTTT	CASSSIPMNTEAFF
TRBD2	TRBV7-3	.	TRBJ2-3	TGTGCCAGCAGCTTGCTAGCGGGAGAAATAACAGATACGCAGTATTTT	CASSLLAGEITDTQYF
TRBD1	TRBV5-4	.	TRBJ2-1	TGTGCCAGCAGCCCCAACAGGGGTATGGTCTACAATGAGCAGTTCTTC	CASSPNRGMVYNEQFF
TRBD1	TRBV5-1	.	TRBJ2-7	TGCGCCAGCAGCAGGGACAGGCAATCATCCTACGAGCAGTACTTC	CASSRDRQSSYEQYF
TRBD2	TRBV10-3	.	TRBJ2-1	TGTGCCATCAGTGAGTCTGTCGGATCTGGGACTACCAATGAGCAGTTCTTC	CAISESVGSGTTNEQFF
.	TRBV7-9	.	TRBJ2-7	TGTGCCAGCAGCTTTTCGACAGTCTCCTACGAGCAGTACTTC	CASSFSTVSYEQYF
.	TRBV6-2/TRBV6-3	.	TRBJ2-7	TGTGCCAGCAGTTACCGGTCAATTACGTCCTACTCCGAGCAGTACTTC	CASSYRSITSYSEQYF
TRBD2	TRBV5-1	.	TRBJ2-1	TGCGCCAGCAGGGGACTAGCGGGGCTACCGGGACCTAACAATGAGCAGTTCTTC	CASRGLAGLPGPNNEQFF
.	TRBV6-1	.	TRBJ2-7	TGTGCCAGCAGTGATACTTTCCGGGGAGACGAGCAGTACTTC	CASSDTFRGDEQYF
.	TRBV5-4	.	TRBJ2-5	TGTGCCAGCAGTCAGGGTTGGGGGACCCAGTACTTC	CASSQGWGTQYF
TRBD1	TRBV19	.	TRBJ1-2	TGTGCCAGTAGTATGGCCCCAGGGGGCGCGGGCTATGGCTACACCTTC	CASSMAPGGAGYGYTF
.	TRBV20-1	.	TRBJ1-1	TGCAGTGTCCGTGAAGCTTTCTTT	CSVREAFF
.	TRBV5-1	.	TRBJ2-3	TGCGCCAGCAGCTTAAACTATATGGGAGATACGCAGTATTTT	CASSLNYMGDTQYF
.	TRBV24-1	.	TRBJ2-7	TGTGCCACCAGTGACCCAGGGGACGAGCAGTACTTC	CATSDPGDEQYF
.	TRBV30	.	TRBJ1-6	TGTGCCTTTACGGGGGGCATCTCCTATAATTCACCCCTCCACTTT	CAFTGGISYNSPLHF
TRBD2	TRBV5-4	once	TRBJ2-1	TGTGCCAGCAGCCCGACTAGCGGGGACGTAAATGAGCAGTTCTTC	CASSPTSGDVNEQFF
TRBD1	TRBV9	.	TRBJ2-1	TGTGCCAGCAGCGCAATCGGGACAGGGATCGATGAGCAGTTCTTC	CASSAIGTGIDEQFF
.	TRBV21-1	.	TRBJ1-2	TGTGCCAGCAGCAAAAGTTGGAGTCGGGACAGGGGACCCAACTATGGCTACACCTTC	CASSKSWSRDRGPNYGYTF
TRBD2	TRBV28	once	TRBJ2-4	TGTGCCAGCAGTCCCGGGGGGGCAAACATTCAGTACTTC	CASSPGGANIQYF
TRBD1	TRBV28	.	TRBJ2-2	TGTGCCAGCAGTTTACCCGGGACAGGGGCCGTCGGGGAGCTGTTTTTT	CASSLPGTGAVGELFF
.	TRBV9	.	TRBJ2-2	TGTGCCAGCAGCGTAGACAGGGGAGGAACCGGGGAGCTGTTTTTT	CASSVDRGGTGELFF
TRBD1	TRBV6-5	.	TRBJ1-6	TGTGCCAGCAGTACCTCGGGACAGACTAATTCACCCCTCCACTTT	CASSTSGQTNSPLHF
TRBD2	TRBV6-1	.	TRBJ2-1	TGTGCCAGCAGTTCGCGGGAGGGCCCCGGCAATGAGCAGTTCTTC	CASSSREGPGNEQFF
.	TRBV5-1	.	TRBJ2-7	TGCGCCAGCAGCGGGGGGGCAGGGAGAAGTTCCTACGAGCAGTACTTC	CASSGGAGRSSYEQYF
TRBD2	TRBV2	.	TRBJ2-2	TGTGCCAGCAGTATCAAGGGTCGGTGGACTAGCGGAGTCGCGAACACCGGGGAGCTGTTTTTT	CASSIKGRWTSGVANTGELFF
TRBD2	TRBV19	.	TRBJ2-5	TGTGCCAGTAGCCTAGCGGGAGTTACGGGGGAGACCCAGTACTTC	CASSLAGVTGETQYF
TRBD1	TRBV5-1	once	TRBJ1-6	TGCGCCAGCAGCTTGGCGGGACAGGTCAATTCACCCCTCCACTTT	CASSLAGQVNSPLHF
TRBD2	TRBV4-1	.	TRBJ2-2	TGCGCCAGCAGCCAGCCAAGCTGGGAGGGCCACGGCACCGGGGAGCTGTTTTTT	CASSQPSWEGHGTGELFF
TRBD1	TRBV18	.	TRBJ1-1	TGTGCCAGCTCATTCCAGACAGGGGGCCCTGAAGCTTTCTTT	CASSFQTGGPEAFF
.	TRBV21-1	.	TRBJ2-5	TGTGCCAGCAGCCAGGGCACTAGCGAAACTCAAGAGACCCAGTACTTC	CASSQGTSETQETQYF
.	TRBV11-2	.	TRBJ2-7	TGTGCCAGCAGCCCCCTATCGAGGAAGAACTACGAGCAGTACTTC	CASSPLSRKNYEQYF
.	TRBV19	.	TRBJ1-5	TGTGCCAGTACCAGGGACTTCAATCAGCCCCAGCATTTT	CASTRDFNQPQHF
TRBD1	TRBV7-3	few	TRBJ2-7	TGTGCCAGCAGCAAATCGGGACAGCGCTACGAGCAGTACTTC	CASSKSGQRYEQYF
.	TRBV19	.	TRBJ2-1	TGTGCCAGTAGCCTTTGGTCGGGAAGGCCTGTTTACAATGAGCAGTTCTTC	CASSLWSGRPVYNEQFF
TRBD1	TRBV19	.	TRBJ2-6	TGTGCCAGTAGTTCGGGACAGCTCTCTGGGGCCAACGTCCTGACTTTC	CASSSGQLSGANVLTF
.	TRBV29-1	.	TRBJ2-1	TGCAGTGGAGAAGGCAATTACAATGAGCAGTTCTTC	CSGEGNYNEQFF
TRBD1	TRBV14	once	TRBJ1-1	TGTGCCAGCAGCCTCAGGGGGCGGAAGACTGAAGCTTTCTTT	CASSLRGRKTEAFF
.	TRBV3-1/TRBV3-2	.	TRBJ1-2	TGTGCCAGCAGCCAAGCCCTGGGGGGGGGCGGTGGCTACACCTTC	CASSQALGGGGGYTF
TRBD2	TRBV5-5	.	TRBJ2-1	TGTGCCAGCACCTTTGTCCCGGGACTAGCGGGAGGGCTAAATGAGCAGTTCTTC	CASTFVPGLAGGLNEQFF
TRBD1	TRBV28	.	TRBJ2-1	TGTGCCAGCAGCCATTACAGGGGGCGGTTCAATGAGCAGTTCTTC	CASSHYRGRFNEQFF